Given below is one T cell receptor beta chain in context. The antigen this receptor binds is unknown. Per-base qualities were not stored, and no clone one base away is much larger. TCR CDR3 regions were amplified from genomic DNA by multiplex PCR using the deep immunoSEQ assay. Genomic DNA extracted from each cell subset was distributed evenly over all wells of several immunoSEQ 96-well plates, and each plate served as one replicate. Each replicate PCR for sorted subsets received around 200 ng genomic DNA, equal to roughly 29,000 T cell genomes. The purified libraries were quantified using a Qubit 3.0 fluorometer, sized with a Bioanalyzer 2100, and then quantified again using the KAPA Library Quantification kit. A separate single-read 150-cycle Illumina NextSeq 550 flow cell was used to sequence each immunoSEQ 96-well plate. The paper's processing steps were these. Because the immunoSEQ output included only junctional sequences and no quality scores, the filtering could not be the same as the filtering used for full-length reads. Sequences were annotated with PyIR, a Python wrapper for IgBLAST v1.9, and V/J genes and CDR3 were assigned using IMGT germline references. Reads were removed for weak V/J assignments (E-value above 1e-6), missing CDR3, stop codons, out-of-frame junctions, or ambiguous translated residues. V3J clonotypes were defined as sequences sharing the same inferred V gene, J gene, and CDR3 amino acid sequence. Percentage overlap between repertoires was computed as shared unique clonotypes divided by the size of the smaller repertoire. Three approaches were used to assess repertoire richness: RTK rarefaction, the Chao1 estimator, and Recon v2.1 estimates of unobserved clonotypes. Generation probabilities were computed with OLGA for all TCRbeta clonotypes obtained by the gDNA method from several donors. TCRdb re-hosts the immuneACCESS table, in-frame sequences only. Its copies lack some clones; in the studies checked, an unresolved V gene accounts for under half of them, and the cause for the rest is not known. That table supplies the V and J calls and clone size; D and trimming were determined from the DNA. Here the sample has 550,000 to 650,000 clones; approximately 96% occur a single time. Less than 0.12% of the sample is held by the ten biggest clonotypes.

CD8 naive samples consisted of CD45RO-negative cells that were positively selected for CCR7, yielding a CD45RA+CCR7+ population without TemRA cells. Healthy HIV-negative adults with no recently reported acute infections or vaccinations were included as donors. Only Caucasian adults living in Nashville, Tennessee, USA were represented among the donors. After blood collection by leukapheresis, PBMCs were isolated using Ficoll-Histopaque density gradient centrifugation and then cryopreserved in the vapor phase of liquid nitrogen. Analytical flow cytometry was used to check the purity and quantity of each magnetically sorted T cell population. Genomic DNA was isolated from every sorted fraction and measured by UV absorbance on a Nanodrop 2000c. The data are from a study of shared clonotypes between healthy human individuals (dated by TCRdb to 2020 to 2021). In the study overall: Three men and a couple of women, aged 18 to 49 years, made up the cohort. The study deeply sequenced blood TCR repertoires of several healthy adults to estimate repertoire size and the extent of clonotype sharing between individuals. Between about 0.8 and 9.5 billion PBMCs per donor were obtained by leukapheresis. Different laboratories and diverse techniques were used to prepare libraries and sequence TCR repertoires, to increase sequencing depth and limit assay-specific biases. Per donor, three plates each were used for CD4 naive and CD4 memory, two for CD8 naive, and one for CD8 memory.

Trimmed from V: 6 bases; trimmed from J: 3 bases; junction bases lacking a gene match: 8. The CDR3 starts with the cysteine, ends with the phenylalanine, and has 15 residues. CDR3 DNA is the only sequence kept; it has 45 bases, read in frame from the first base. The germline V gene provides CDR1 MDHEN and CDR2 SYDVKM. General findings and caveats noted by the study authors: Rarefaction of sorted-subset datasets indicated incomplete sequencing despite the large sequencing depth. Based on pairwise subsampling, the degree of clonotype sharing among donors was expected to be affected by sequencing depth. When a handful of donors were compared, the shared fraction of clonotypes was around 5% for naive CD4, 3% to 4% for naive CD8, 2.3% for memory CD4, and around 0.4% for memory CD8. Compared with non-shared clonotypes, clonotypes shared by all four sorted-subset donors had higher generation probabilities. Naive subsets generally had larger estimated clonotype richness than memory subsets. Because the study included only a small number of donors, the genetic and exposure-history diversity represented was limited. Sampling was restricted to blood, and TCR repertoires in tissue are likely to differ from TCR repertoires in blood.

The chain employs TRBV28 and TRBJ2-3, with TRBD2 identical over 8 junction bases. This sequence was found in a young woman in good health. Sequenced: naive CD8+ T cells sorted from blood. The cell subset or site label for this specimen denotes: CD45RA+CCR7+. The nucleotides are TGTGCCAGCAGCCCAGCGGGAGAATTAACAGATACGCAGTATTTT. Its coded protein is CASSPAGELTDTQYF.